Given below is one T cell receptor beta chain in context. These data come from a study of radiation and T cells in renal cell carcinoma. Sample time point: baseline pretreatment blood. Noted treatment: 15 Gy SBRT to primary tumor, nephrectomy 4 weeks later. With 6 bases removed from V and 6 bases from J, the gap between germline ends came to 10 bases. Germline V gene sequence: CDR1 DFQATT, CDR2 SNEGSKA (reference sequence). The CDR3 is 11 residues long. Method: immunoSEQ multiplex PCR; TCRdb's copy keeps in-frame clones and lacks some. The table includes about 91,000 clones, approximately 83% detected once.

The chain couples TRBV20-1 to TRBJ2-3; D is uncertain. The source of this sequence is a man in his fifties or sixties with renal cell carcinoma. Sequences were derived from blood, sampled from a patient whose treatment included radiotherapy and nephrectomy. The CDR3 region is CSAPAWDTQYF. The CDR3 DNA reads as TGCAGTGCACCAGCTTGGGATACGCAGTATTTT.